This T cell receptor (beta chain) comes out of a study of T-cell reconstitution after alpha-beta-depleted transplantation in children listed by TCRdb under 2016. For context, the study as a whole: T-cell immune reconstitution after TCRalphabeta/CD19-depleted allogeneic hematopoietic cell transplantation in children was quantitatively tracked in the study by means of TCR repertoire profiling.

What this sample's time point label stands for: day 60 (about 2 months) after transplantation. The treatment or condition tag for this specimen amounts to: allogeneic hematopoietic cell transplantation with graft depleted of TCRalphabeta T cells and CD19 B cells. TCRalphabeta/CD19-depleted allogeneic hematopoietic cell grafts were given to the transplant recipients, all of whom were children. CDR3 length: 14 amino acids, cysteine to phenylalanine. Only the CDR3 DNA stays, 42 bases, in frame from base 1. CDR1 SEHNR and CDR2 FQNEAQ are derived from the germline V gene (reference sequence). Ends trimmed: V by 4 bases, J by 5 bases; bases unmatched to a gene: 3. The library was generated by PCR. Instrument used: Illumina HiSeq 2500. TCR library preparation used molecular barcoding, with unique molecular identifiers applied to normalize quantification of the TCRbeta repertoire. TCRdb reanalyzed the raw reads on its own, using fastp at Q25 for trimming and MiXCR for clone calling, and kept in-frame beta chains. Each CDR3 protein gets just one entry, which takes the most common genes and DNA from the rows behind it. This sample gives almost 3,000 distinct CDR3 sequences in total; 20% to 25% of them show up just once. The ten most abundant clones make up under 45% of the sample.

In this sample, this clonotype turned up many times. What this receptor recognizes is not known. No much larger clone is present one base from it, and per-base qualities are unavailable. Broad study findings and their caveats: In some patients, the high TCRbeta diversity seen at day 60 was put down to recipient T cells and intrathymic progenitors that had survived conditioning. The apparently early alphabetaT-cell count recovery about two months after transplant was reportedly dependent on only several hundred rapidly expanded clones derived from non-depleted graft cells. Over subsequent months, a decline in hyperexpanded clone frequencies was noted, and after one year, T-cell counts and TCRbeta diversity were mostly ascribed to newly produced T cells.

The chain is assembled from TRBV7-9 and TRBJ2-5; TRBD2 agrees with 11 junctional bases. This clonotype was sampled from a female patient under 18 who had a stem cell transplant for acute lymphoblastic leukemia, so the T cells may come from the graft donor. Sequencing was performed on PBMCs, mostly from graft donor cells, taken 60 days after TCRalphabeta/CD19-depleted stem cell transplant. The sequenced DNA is TGTGCCAGCAGCTATAGCGGGAGGGGTGAGACCCAGTACTTC. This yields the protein CASSYSGRGETQYF.